This T cell receptor beta chain was sequenced during a study of blood T cell repertoires in COVID-19. Across the study: Material from acute and convalescent COVID-19 was sourced from the United States, Italy and Spain. PBMCs, B-cell-depleted T cells, or T cells were the source of the cDNA or gDNA that made up the material.

From germline, CDR1 is MDHEN and CDR2 SYDVKM. The length of the CDR3 is 14 residues. Trimming shortened V by 6 bases and J by 0 bases, and 11 bases separated the two germline ends. Researchers sorted participants into cohorts using their self-reported clinical history. The table came from immunoSEQ multiplex PCR; TCRdb's copy has only in-frame clones and leaves some out. Of about 260,000 clones listed, 84% are singletons. The gene calls are TRBV28 and TRBJ1-1, with D unclear. This receptor was obtained from a man aged 25 to 45 with acute COVID-19. The sequencing sample was made of PBMCs or T cells enriched from blood (not recorded which). In nucleotides, the CDR3 is TGTGCCAGCAGACTCTTCTCGGTGAACACTGAAGCTTTCTTT. This gives the protein CASRLFSVNTEAFF.